The clone carrying this TCR beta chain was detected many times. Its target is unknown. Each CDR3 protein is one row after TCRdb ran MiXCR on the reads. Among some 120,000 distinct CDR3 sequences listed, about 9.4% were seen once. This sample was included in a study of T cell repertoires in cytomegalovirus infection. Across the study: Based on public TCR beta signatures, there were indications of CMV infection and of a matching HLA type. Study outcomes and limitations: Using cumulative public TCR beta family frequency, the authors identified those who carried CMV together with the relevant HLA. CMV-specific HLA-C-restricted TCR beta clonotypes dominated the ex vivo response.

Trimming pared 4 bases from V and 4 bases from J, leaving 19 bases between. Germline V gene data show CDR1 as SGHVS and CDR2 as FQNEAQ. The CDR3 consists of 17 residues. Sequenced material: PBMCs, sequenced either directly or after in vitro stimulation (not recorded which). The V call is TRBV7-8, the J call TRBJ1-4, with unresolved D. The sequence was obtained from a human donor in good health (CMV status not recorded). Some clones in this sample may be carry-over from other donors' samples. The CDR3 loop reads CASSYKPRNQNNEKLFF. DNA for the CDR3: TGTGCCAGCAGCTATAAACCCAGAAACCAAAATAATGAAAAACTGTTTTTT.